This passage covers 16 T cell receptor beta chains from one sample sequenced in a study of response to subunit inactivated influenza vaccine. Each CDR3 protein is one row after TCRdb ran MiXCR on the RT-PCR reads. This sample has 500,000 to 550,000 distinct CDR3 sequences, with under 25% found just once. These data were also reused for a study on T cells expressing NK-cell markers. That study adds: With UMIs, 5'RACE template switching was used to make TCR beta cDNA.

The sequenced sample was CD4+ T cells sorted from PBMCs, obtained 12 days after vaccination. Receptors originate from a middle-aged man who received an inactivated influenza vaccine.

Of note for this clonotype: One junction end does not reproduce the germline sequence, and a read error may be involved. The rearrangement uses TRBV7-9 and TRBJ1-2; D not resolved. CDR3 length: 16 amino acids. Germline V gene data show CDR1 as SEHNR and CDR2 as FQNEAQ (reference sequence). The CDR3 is CAGSLAFTRSSYGYTF. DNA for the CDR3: TGTGCCGGCAGCTTAGCTTTTACCCGTTCTTCCTATGGCTACACCTTC.

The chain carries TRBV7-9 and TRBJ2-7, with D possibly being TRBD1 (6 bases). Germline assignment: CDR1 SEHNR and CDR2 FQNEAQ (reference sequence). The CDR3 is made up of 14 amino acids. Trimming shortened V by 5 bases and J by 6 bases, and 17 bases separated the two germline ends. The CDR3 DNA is TGTGCCAGCAGCCCCCGCCAAGCAGGGGCCGAGCAGTACTTC. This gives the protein CASSPRQAGAEQYF. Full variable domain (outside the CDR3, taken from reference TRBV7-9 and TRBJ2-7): DTGVSQNPRHKITKRGQNVTFRCDPISEHNRLYWYRQTLGQGPEFLTYFQNEAQLEKSRLLSDRFSAERPKGSFSTLEIQRTEQGDSAMYLCASSPRQAGAEQYFGPGTRLTVT.

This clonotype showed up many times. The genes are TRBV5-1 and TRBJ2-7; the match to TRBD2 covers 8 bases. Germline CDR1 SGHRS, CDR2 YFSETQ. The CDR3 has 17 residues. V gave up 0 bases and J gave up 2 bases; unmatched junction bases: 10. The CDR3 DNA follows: TGCGCCAGCAGCTTGGGTCCTAGCGGGCCAACTACCTACGAGCAGTACTTC. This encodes CASSLGPSGPTTYEQYF.

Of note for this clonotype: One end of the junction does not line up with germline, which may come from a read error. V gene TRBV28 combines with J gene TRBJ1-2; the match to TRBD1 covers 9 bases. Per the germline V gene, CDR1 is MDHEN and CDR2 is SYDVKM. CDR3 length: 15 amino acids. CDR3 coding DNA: TGTGCCAGCAGTTTAGGGACAGGGAACCTCTATTGCTACACCTTC. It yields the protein CASSLGTGNLYCYTF.

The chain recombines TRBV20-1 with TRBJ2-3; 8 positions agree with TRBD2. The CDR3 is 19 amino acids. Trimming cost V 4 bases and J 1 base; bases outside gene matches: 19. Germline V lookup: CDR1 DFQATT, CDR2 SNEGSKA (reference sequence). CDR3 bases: TGCAGTGCTAAGACGTTTAGTAGCGGGGTGAATTTTCGCACAGATACGCAGTATTTT. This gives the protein CSAKTFSSGVNFRTDTQYF.

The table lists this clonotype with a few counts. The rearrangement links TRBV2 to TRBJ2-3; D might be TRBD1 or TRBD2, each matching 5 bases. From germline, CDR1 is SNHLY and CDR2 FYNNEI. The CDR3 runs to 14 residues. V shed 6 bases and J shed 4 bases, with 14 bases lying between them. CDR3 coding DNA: TGTGCCAGCAGCGGGACCGTGACTGCAGATACGCAGTATTTT. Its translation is CASSGTVTADTQYF.

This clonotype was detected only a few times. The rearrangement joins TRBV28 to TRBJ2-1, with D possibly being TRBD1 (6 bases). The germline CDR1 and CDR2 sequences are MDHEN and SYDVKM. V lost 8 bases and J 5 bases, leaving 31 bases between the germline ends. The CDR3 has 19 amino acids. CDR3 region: CASEDIGALRGRSDNEQFF. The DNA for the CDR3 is TGTGCCAGCGAGGATATTGGGGCATTGAGGGGGAGATCGGACAATGAGCAGTTCTTC.

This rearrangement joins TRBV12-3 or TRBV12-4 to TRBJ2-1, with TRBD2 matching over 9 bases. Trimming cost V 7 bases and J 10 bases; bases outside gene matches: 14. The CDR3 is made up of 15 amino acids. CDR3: CASTPREGLGWEQFF. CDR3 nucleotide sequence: TGTGCCAGCACCCCGCGGGAGGGCCTGGGTTGGGAGCAGTTCTTC.

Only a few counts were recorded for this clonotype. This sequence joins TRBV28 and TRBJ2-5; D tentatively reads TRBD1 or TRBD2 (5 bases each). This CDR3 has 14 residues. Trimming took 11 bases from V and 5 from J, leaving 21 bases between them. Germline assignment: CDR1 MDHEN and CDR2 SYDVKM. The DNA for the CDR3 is TGTGCCGCATGCCCGGGACCCCGTTCGGAGACCCAGTACTTC. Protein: CAACPGPRSETQYF.

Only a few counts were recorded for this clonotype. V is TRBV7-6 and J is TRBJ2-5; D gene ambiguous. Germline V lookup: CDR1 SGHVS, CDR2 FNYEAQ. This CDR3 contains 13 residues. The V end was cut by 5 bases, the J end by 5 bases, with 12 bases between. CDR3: CASSPPRRETQYF. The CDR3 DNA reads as TGTGCCAGCAGCCCCCCACGTAGGGAGACCCAGTACTTC.

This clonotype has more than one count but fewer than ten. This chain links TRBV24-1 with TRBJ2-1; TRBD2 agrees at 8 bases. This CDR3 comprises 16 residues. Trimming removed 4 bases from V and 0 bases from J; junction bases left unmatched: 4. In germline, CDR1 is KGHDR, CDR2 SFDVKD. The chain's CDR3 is CATSDRSGSSYNEQFF. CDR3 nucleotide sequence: TGTGCCACCAGTGACAGAAGCGGGAGCTCCTACAATGAGCAGTTCTTC.

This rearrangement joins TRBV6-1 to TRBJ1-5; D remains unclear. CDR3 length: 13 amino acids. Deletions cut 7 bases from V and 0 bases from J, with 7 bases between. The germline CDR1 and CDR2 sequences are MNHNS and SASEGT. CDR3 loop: CASNRVSNQPQHF. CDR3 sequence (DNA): TGTGCCAGCAATAGGGTTAGCAATCAGCCCCAGCATTTT.

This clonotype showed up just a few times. In nucleotides, the CDR3 is TGCAGTGCTAGAGATTGGGGCTCCTATAATTCACCCCTCCACTTT. Protein sequence: CSARDWGSYNSPLHF. The chain joins TRBV20-1 to TRBJ1-6; D call uncertain. The V gene lost 0 bases and the J gene lost 0 bases, with 6 bases spanning the gap. This CDR3 is 15 amino acids long. Germline CDR1 reads DFQATT; CDR2 reads SNEGSKA (reference sequence).

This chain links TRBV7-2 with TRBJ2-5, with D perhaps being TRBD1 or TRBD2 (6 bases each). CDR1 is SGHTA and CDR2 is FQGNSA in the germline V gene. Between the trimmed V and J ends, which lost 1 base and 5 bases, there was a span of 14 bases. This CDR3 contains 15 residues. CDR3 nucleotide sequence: TGTGCCAGCAGCTTAGTGTGGGGGGCCGGGGAGACCCAGTACTTC. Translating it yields CASSLVWGAGETQYF.

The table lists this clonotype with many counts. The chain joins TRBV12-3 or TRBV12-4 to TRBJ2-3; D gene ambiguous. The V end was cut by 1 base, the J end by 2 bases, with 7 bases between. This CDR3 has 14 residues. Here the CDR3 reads CASSLGVSTDTQYF. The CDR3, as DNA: TGTGCCAGCAGTTTAGGGGTATCCACAGATACGCAGTATTTT.

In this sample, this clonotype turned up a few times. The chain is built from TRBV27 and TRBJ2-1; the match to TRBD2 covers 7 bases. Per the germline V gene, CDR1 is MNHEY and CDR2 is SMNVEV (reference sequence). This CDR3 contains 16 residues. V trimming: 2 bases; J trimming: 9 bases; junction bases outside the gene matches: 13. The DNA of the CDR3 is TGTGCCAGCAGTTTAGGGTGGGGGAGGGCCGAAGTTGAGCAGTTCTTC. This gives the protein CASSLGWGRAEVEQFF.